This TCR beta chain was retrieved from a study of early T cells in non-severe SARS-CoV-2 infection. About the study: Unsorted whole blood bulk RNA was sequenced, with unpaired chains. Study-wide points: Matching with VDJdb favored anti-spike CD8 responses (missing private and CD4 specificities).

Unique molecular identifiers were added to individual cDNA molecules. Each CDR3 protein is one row after TCRdb ran MiXCR on the 5' RACE reads. This repertoire shows some 46,000 distinct CDR3 sequences, 5.5% to 6.5% found once; its top ten account for over 10%. Germline CDR1 MNHNS, CDR2 SASEGT. CDR3 length: 14 residues. Trimming cost V 5 bases and J 5 bases; bases outside gene matches: 8. Regarding this clonotype: Its antigen is unidentified.

Sequences were obtained from whole blood. The gene calls are TRBV6-1 and TRBJ2-5; 7 nucleotides agree with TRBD1. The receptor comes from an adult who was a healthcare worker with PCR-confirmed SARS-CoV-2 infection or an uninfected control (not recorded which). The CDR3 sequence: CASSLTGSMETQYF. The CDR3 DNA reads as TGTGCCAGCAGTCTGACAGGGTCGATGGAGACCCAGTACTTC.